The 10 T cell receptor beta chains presented below share a single source sample, sequenced in a study of blood T cells in healthy people across ages. The authors ran a second PCR of roughly 6 to 12 cycles using a sample-barcoded 5' primer and a J-beta primer mix. In TCRdb, the 5' RACE reads were re-called with MiXCR into one record per CDR3 protein. This table holds fewer than 1,200,000 distinct CDR3 sequences, 20% to 25% found once. This sample was also put to use in a study of T cells of mothers and their children.

What was sequenced was blood. These receptors were taken from a girl aged 2 to 9 in good health.

In regard to this clonotype: The junction shows a germline mismatch at one end, possibly a read error. The V call is TRBV2, the J call TRBJ1-2; the D gene is possibly TRBD1 (5 bases). The CDR3 covers 12 residues. The V gene's germline CDR1 is SNHLY and CDR2 FYNNEI. The DNA of the CDR3 is TGTGCCAGCAGTGCCCTGAGGACGGGACGGATCTTC. This codes for CASSALRTGRIF.

This clonotype was observed a few times. CDR3 sequence: CATSDFGGGFDNEQFF. The DNA for the CDR3 is TGTGCCACCAGTGATTTTGGCGGGGGTTTCGACAATGAGCAGTTCTTC. The chain is built from TRBV24-1 and TRBJ2-1, with TRBD2 matching over 7 bases. Germline V gene sequence: CDR1 KGHDR, CDR2 SFDVKD. This CDR3 contains 16 residues. V lost 1 base, J lost 5 bases, and 7 bases stayed unmatched.

In its sample, this clonotype was seen many times. The J gene is TRBJ2-3, the V gene TRBV9; possibly TRBD1 for D (6 bases). CDR1 is SGDLS, CDR2 YYNGEE, per germline. This CDR3 has 17 amino acids. Trimming took 4 bases from V and 5 from J, leaving 23 bases between them. Here the CDR3 DNA reads TGTGCCAGCAGCACCAATCCAGGGGCCCTACAGGGAGATACGCAGTATTTT. Translating gives CASSTNPGALQGDTQYF.

As regards this clonotype: A read error may account for a junction end that differs from germline. The chain recombines TRBV6-1 with TRBJ2-7; TRBD1 or TRBD2 may be the D gene (5 bases each). Germline CDR1 reads MNHNS; CDR2 reads SASEGT. This CDR3 has 13 residues. CDR3 region: CASSSGATYEQHF. The CDR3 coding sequence is TGTGCCAGCAGCTCCGGGGCGACCTACGAGCAGCACTTC.

There are a few counts of this clonotype. The V call is TRBV7-2, the J call TRBJ2-1; D is unresolved. Germline loops: CDR1 SGHTA, CDR2 FQGNSA. The CDR3 loop spans 13 amino acids. Trimming removed 1 base from V and 7 bases from J, with 8 bases in between. The CDR3 DNA is TGTGCCAGCAGCTTAGACCTATGGAATGAGCAGTTCTTC. This gives the protein CASSLDLWNEQFF.

The V and J genes are TRBV28 and TRBJ2-1, with D uncertain. The ends were cut back, 5 bases at V and 8 bases at J, with 7 bases in the middle. Germline lookup yields CDR1 MDHEN and CDR2 SYDVKM. The CDR3 length is 11 residues. The chain's CDR3 is CASSTSDEQFF. The CDR3, as DNA: TGTGCCAGCAGTACATCTGATGAGCAGTTCTTC.

This CDR3 is CASRLDRTQYF. The CDR3 DNA reads as TGTGCCAGCAGGCTAGATAGGACCCAGTACTTC. V gene TRBV6-5 combines with J gene TRBJ2-5; D is uncertain. V was trimmed by 6 bases and J by 7 bases, leaving 9 bases between them. Germline V gene data show CDR1 as MNHEY and CDR2 as SVGAGI. The CDR3 runs to 11 residues.

The gene calls are TRBV5-1 and TRBJ2-5, with D possibly matching TRBD1 (5 bases). CDR3 length: 14 residues. The V and J ends lost 3 bases and 3 bases respectively, with 12 bases between them. The germline V gene encodes CDR1 SGHRS and CDR2 YFSETQ. The CDR3 reads CASSSGILEETQYF. The CDR3, as DNA: TGCGCCAGCAGCTCAGGGATACTGGAAGAGACCCAGTACTTC.

The chain couples TRBV7-2 to TRBJ2-2, with no clear D. In germline, CDR1 is SGHTA, CDR2 FQGNSA. V lost 5 bases and J 3 bases, leaving 13 bases between the germline ends. The CDR3 consists of 15 residues. The CDR3, as DNA: TGTGCCAGCAGCGAACCTGTGGGGTACACCGGGGAGCTGTTTTTT. This gives the protein CASSEPVGYTGELFF.

This clonotype was counted a few times. V usage is TRBV7-3 and J usage is TRBJ1-1; no clear D gene. Germline assignment: CDR1 SGHTA and CDR2 FQGTGA. The V and J ends lost 1 base and 0 bases respectively, with 24 bases between them. There are 20 residues in the CDR3. The CDR3 region has the DNA TGTGCCAGCAGCTTAAAACGGTCTAATTCGGCGGGGATCCTGAACACTGAAGCTTTCTTT. Protein: CASSLKRSNSAGILNTEAFF.